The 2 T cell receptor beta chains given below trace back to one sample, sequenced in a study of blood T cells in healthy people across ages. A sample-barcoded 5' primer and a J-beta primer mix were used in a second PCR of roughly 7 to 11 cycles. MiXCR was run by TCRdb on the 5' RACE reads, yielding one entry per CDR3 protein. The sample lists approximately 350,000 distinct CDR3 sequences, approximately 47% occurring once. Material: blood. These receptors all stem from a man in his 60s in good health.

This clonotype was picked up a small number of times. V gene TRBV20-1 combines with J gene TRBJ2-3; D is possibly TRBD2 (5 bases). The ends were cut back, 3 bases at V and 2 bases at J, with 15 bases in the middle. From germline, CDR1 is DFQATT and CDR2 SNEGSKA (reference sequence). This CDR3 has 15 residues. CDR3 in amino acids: CSAREAEMNTDTQYF. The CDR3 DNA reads TGCAGTGCTAGGGAGGCGGAGATGAACACAGATACGCAGTATTTT.

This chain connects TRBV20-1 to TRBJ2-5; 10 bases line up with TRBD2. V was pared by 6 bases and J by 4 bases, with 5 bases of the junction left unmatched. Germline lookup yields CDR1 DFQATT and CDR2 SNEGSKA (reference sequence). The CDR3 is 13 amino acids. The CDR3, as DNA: TGCAGTGCAGCGGGGGGGCCAGGAGAGACCCAGTACTTC. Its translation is CSAAGGPGETQYF.